Below are 15 T cell receptor beta chains sequenced from a single sample in a study of Graves' ophthalmopathy and Graves' hyperthyroidism. CDR3 regions of TCR beta were amplified from RNA transcripts. First-round RT-PCR employed HTBI primers, with a second-round multiplex PCR after it. In TCRdb, the multiplex PCR reads were re-called with MiXCR into one record per CDR3 protein. The sample contains just over 600,000 distinct CDR3 sequences, 22% of which appear only once. Input material: peripheral blood. Receptors originate from a young woman with stable Graves' hyperthyroidism. Some clones in this sample may be carry-over from other donors' samples.

V and J are TRBV6-1 and TRBJ2-7; TRBD2 matches 11 bases. This CDR3 has 15 amino acids. V trimming: 4 bases; J trimming: 3 bases; junction bases outside the gene matches: 5. Per the germline V gene, CDR1 is MNHNS and CDR2 is SASEGT. DNA of the CDR3: TGTGCCAGCAGTGTGGGACTAGCGGACCTCTACGAGCAGTACTTC. Amino acids: CASSVGLADLYEQYF.

The rearrangement joins TRBV30 to TRBJ1-2; 7 positions match TRBD1. The V gene's germline CDR1 is GTSNPN and CDR2 SVGIG (reference sequence). V dropped 1 base and J dropped 9; count of bases not matched to a gene: 11. The CDR3 is made up of 14 amino acids. CDR3 DNA: TGTGCCTGGAGTGCGACCATTGGGACAGTGCGCTACACCTTC. Translation: CAWSATIGTVRYTF.

In regard to this clonotype: A read error may account for a junction end that differs from germline. This chain joins TRBV28 and TRBJ1-2, with 7 positions matching TRBD1. CDR3 length: 11 amino acids. The V gene's germline CDR1 is MDHEN and CDR2 SYDVKM. CDR3 protein: CASSFPGGRGF. CDR3 nucleotides: TGTGCCAGCAGTTTTCCAGGGGGTAGAGGCTTC.

The rearrangement links TRBV18 to TRBJ1-1; D ambiguous. Germline V gene data show CDR1 as KGHSH and CDR2 as LQKENI. The CDR3 loop spans 13 amino acids. The V gene lost 2 bases and the J gene lost 0 bases, with 4 bases spanning the gap. The CDR3 is CASSPSVNTEAFF. The CDR3 DNA is TGTGCCAGCTCACCATCAGTGAACACTGAAGCTTTCTTT.

This clonotype appeared many times. The CDR3 DNA reads TGTGCCAGCAGTGAAGGTACCAATCAGCCCCAGCATTTT. Its protein is CASSEGTNQPQHF. This chain uses TRBV6-1 with TRBJ1-5; no firm D call. CDR3 length: 13 amino acids. V lost 1 base and J lost 3, with 4 bases in between. In germline, CDR1 is MNHNS, CDR2 SASEGT.

This clonotype was recorded many times. The chain recombines TRBV9 with TRBJ2-6; possibly TRBD1 or TRBD2 for D (5 bases each). The CDR3 loop spans 16 amino acids. With 0 bases removed from V and 0 bases from J, the gap between germline ends came to 7 bases. Germline lookup yields CDR1 SGDLS and CDR2 YYNGEE. Here the CDR3 reads CASSVGGGSGANVLTF. CDR3 bases: TGTGCCAGCAGCGTAGGTGGGGGCTCTGGGGCCAACGTCCTGACTTTC.

The V gene is TRBV12-3 or TRBV12-4, the J gene TRBJ1-2, with a tentative D call TRBD1 (5 bases). V was trimmed by 8 bases and J by 4 bases, leaving 14 bases between them. The CDR3 spans 13 residues. CDR3 in amino acids: CASSQGGLYGYTF. CDR3 DNA sequence: TGTGCCAGCTCGCAGGGCGGACTCTATGGCTACACCTTC.

This clonotype was seen at least ten times. The V call is TRBV20-1, the J call TRBJ2-7; D remains ambiguous. CDR1 and CDR2 from the germline V gene are DFQATT and SNEGSKA (reference sequence). Trimming removed 3 bases from V and 0 bases from J, with 12 bases in between. The length of the CDR3 is 14 residues. The CDR3 bases are TGCAGTGCTAGGGGCACATCTCTCTCCTACGAGCAGTACTTC. It encodes CSARGTSLSYEQYF.

This clonotype was observed many times. This chain connects TRBV6-1 to TRBJ1-5; D is unresolved. Trimming left V 3 bases short and J 6 bases short, with 0 bases between. CDR1 and CDR2 from the germline V gene are MNHNS and SASEGT. CDR3 size: 10 residues. The CDR3 is CASSDQPQHF. DNA for the CDR3: TGTGCCAGCAGTGATCAGCCCCAGCATTTT.

This clonotype was recorded at least ten times. The chain recombines TRBV10-2 with TRBJ1-1; possibly TRBD1 for D (5 bases). CDR3 length equals 12 residues. The germline gives CDR1 WSHSY, CDR2 SAAADI. Trimming took 4 bases from V and 5 from J, leaving 8 bases between them. The CDR3 bases are TGCGCCAGCAGTGTGGGGGGGACTGAAGCTTTCTTT. Translating it yields CASSVGGTEAFF.

This clonotype was seen at least ten times. The rearrangement joins TRBV20-1 to TRBJ2-5, with TRBD2 matching 10 bases. CDR1 DFQATT and CDR2 SNEGSKA come from the germline V gene (reference sequence). This CDR3 region has 15 residues. Unmatched junction bases numbered 4, after V lost 1 base and J lost 2 bases. The DNA of the CDR3 is TGCAGTGCTAGAGGTAGCGGGGGGTCGCAAGAGACCCAGTACTTC. Its translation is CSARGSGGSQETQYF.

This clonotype was seen at least ten times. This chain's CDR3 is CASSGGPLAYEQYF. The CDR3 DNA reads as TGTGCCAGCTCCGGGGGGCCGTTAGCCTACGAGCAGTACTTC. The genes are TRBV28 and TRBJ2-7; tentative D call: TRBD2 (7 bases). V shed 8 bases and J shed 2 bases, with 16 bases lying between them. CDR1 is MDHEN and CDR2 is SYDVKM in the germline V gene. CDR3 length: 14 amino acids.

As to this clonotype: Likely a read error: the CDR3 ends without its conserved phenylalanine or tryptophan. The chain carries TRBV5-1 and TRBJ1-3; D not certain. Germline CDR1 SGHRS, CDR2 YFSETQ. This CDR3 has 14 residues. CDR3 coding DNA: TGCGCCGGCAGCTTGGATGTGTCTGGAAACACCATATATGTT. Amino acids: CAGSLDVSGNTIYV.

CDR3 sequence (DNA): TGTGCCAGCAGTTTTGTGCGGGGGGCGGGGGAGACCCAGTACTTC. Encoded protein: CASSFVRGAGETQYF. The chain combines TRBV12-3 or TRBV12-4 with TRBJ2-5, with 8 nucleotides matching TRBD2. V lost 3 bases to trimming and J lost 5 bases; unmatched junction nucleotides: 8. The CDR3 covers 15 residues.

This clonotype was counted at least ten times. V and J are TRBV6-2 or TRBV6-3 and TRBJ2-7, with 12 bases aligning to TRBD2. This CDR3 is built from 16 residues. The germline CDR1 and CDR2 sequences are MNHEY and SVGEGT. V shed 6 bases, J shed 1 base, and the junction held 7 bases outside the gene matches. Here the CDR3 reads CASSPTSGRTSYEQYF. DNA for the CDR3: TGTGCCAGCAGCCCAACTAGCGGGAGGACGTCCTACGAGCAGTACTTC.